Described below is a single TCR beta chain sequence and its context. This entry comes from a study of control samples from healthy donors and cancer patients. Repertoires were generated with immunoSEQ multiplex PCR, while TCRdb's copy carries only in-frame clones and drops some. The sample table sets out 150,000 to 200,000 clones. V was clipped by 0 bases and J by 0 bases, with 15 bases between them. CDR1 is GTSNPN and CDR2 is SVGIG in the germline V gene (reference sequence). CDR3 size: 16 residues. This TCR came from a woman in her 30s in good health. The sequenced material came from blood. The V gene is TRBV30, the J gene TRBJ2-7; D is ambiguous. Written as DNA, the CDR3 is TGTGCCTGGAGTGTACGCTATGACACCTCCTCCTACGAGCAGTACTTC. It yields the protein CAWSVRYDTSSYEQYF. Full variable domain (missing parts from reference TRBV30 and TRBJ2-7): SQTIHQWPATLVQPVGSPLSLECTVEGTSNPNLYWYRQAAGRGLQLLFYSVGIGQISSEVPQNLSASRPQDRQFILSSKKLLLSDSGFYLCAWSVRYDTSSYEQYFGPGTRLTVT.